This paragraph reports one TCR beta chain. The antigen is unknown. TCRdb re-analyzed the 5' RACE reads; it lists each CDR3 protein once, without DNA. This sample contains around 380,000 distinct CDR3 sequences. This specimen belongs to a study of monozygotic twins with inflammatory bowel disease. This CDR3 region has 14 residues. Germline CDR1 is SGHVS and CDR2 is FNYEAQ. General study points: Lower sharing of clonotypes with other individuals was seen in IBD patients than in healthy twins. This was most marked in patients showing signs of disease activity. The analysis failed to separate different T cell subtypes.

Sequenced: blood. The J gene is TRBJ2-1, the V gene TRBV7-6. The receptor was isolated from a human donor with ulcerative colitis or Crohn's disease, or a healthy co-twin of an affected twin (not recorded which). The CDR3: CASSLVPRSNEQFF.